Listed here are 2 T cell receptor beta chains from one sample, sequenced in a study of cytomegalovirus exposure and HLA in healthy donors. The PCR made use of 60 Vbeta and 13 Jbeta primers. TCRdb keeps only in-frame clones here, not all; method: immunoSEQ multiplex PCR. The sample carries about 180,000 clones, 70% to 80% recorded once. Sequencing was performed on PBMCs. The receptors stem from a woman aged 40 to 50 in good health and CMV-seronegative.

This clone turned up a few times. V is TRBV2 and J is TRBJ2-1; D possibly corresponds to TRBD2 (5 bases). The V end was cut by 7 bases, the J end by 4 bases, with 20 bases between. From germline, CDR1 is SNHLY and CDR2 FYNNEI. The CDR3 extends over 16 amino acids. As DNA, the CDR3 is TGTGCCAGCATGGGTATTTTGGGCGGGCCATACAATGAGCAGTTCTTC. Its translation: CASMGILGGPYNEQFF.

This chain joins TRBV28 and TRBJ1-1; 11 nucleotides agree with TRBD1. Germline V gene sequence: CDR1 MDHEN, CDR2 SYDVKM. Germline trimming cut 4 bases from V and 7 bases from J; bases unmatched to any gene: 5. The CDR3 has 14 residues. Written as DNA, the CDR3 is TGTGCCAGCAGTTCCACCGGGACAGGGGGTGAAGCTTTCTTT. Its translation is CASSSTGTGGEAFF.